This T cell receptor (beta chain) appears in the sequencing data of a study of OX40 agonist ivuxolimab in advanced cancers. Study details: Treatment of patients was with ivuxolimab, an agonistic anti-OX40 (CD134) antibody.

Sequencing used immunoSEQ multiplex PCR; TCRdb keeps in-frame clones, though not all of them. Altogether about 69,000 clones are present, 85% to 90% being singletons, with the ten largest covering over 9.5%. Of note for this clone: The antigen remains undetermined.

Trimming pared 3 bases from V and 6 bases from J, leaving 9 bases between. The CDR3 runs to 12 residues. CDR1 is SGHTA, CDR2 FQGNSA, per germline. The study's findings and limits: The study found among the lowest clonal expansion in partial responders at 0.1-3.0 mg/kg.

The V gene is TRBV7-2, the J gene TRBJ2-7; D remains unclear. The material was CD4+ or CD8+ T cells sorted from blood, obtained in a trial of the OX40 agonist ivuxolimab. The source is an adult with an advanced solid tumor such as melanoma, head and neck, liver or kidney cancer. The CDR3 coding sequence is TGTGCCAGCAGCTTGATGACTTTCGAGCAGTACTTC. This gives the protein CASSLMTFEQYF.